One sample yielded the 29 T cell receptor beta chains listed below, sequenced in a study of beta chain features in type 1 diabetes. Study results and caveats: Shortening of TCRB CDR3s, moderate but significant, appeared in all four CD4+ subsets of Type 1 diabetes patients.

Expressed TCRB transcripts were sequenced because the entire RNA isolate underwent reverse transcription. Profiling relied on immunoSEQ multiplex PCR, and the TCRdb table lists in-frame clones only, not all of them. Among around 150,000 clones, roughly 60% were seen once, and the ten largest hold around 0.096%. These receptors' antigens are unknown. The sequenced material came from naive CD4+ T cells from blood. The receptors were sampled from a man aged 25-45 years with type 1 diabetes.

This clone was seen more than once but under ten times. J is TRBJ2-3 and V is TRBV4-1; 7 nucleotides agree with TRBD1. The ends lost 3 bases at V and 1 base at J; junction bases unmatched: 4. There are 15 residues in the CDR3. Germline values: CDR1 MGHRA, CDR2 YSYEKL. The CDR3 DNA follows: TGCGCCAGCAGCCAGACAGGGACGGGCACAGATACGCAGTATTTT. Translating it yields CASSQTGTGTDTQYF.

This clone was seen only a few times. The chain joins TRBV9 to TRBJ2-2; D remains unclear. This CDR3 comprises 13 residues. CDR1 is SGDLS and CDR2 is YYNGEE in the germline V gene. V dropped 4 bases and J dropped 3 bases, with 7 bases sitting between them. CDR3 in amino acids: CASSPRDTGELFF. The DNA of the CDR3 is TGTGCCAGCAGCCCGCGTGACACCGGGGAGCTGTTTTTT.

The gene calls are TRBV7-9 and TRBJ2-3; D is ambiguous. The CDR3 spans 15 residues. Germline V gene sequence: CDR1 SEHNR, CDR2 FQNEAQ (reference sequence). The V end was cut by 2 bases, the J end by 1 base, with 10 bases between. The CDR3 coding sequence is TGTGCCAGCAGCTTAAGCCAGGTGGGCACAGATACGCAGTATTTT. As protein: CASSLSQVGTDTQYF.

About this clone: The junction does not match germline at one end; this may be a read error. The rearrangement joins TRBV7-7 to TRBJ2-7; TRBD1 matches 7 bases. Germline V gene data show CDR1 as SSHAT and CDR2 as FNYEAQ (reference sequence). The CDR3 is 14 amino acids. CDR3 amino acids: CASSVRQGVREQYF. Here the CDR3 DNA reads TGTGCTAGCAGCGTCAGACAGGGAGTAAGGGAGCAGTACTTC.

This rearrangement joins TRBV6-6 to TRBJ2-5, with D maybe TRBD2 (6 bases). Trimming pared 5 bases from V and 5 bases from J, leaving 9 bases between. Germline V gives CDR1 MNHNY, CDR2 SVGAGI (reference sequence). This CDR3 contains 12 residues. This CDR3 reads CASSARGETQYF. DNA of the CDR3: TGTGCCAGCAGTGCTCGGGGGGAGACCCAGTACTTC.

V is TRBV7-9 and J is TRBJ1-4, with D perhaps TRBD1 (5 bases). This CDR3 is built from 15 residues. CDR1 and CDR2 from the germline V gene are SEHNR and FQNEAQ (reference sequence). With 2 bases removed from V and 4 bases from J, the gap between germline ends came to 11 bases. Here the CDR3 reads CASSLTRGDNEKLFF. DNA of the CDR3: TGTGCCAGCAGCTTAACCAGAGGGGATAATGAAAAACTGTTTTTT. Using reference TRBV7-9 and TRBJ1-4 for the parts outside the CDR3, the full variable domain is DTGVSQNPRHKITKRGQNVTFRCDPISEHNRLYWYRQTLGQGPEFLTYFQNEAQLEKSRLLSDRFSAERPKGSFSTLEIQRTEQGDSAMYLCASSLTRGDNEKLFFGSGTQLSVL.

The chain couples TRBV30 to TRBJ2-1; D is perhaps TRBD1 or TRBD2 (9 bases each). This CDR3 is 11 amino acids long. In germline, CDR1 is GTSNPN, CDR2 SVGIG (reference sequence). The V end lost 5 bases, the J end lost 15 bases, and 17 bases lay between the germline ends. The CDR3: CAWGSGGQGFF. The CDR3 coding sequence is TGTGCCTGGGGTAGCGGGGGACAGGGGTTCTTC.

In this sample, this clone turned up a few times. The J gene is TRBJ1-6, the V gene TRBV7-2, with a possible D match to TRBD1 (6 bases). Germline CDR1 is SGHTA and CDR2 is FQGNSA. This CDR3 has 14 residues. Between the trimmed V and J ends, which lost 4 bases and 9 bases, there was a span of 13 bases. CDR3 loop: CASSSRQAPSPLHF. CDR3 nucleotides: TGTGCCAGCAGCTCCCGACAGGCCCCTTCACCCCTCCACTTT.

The table lists this clone with a few counts. This chain uses TRBV20-1 with TRBJ2-5; the D is unclear. Germline V gives CDR1 DFQATT, CDR2 SNEGSKA (reference sequence). This CDR3 has 11 residues. The ends were cut back, 5 bases at V and 5 bases at J, with 9 bases in the middle. CDR3 region: CSAPRWETQYF. The CDR3 DNA follows: TGCAGTGCTCCCCGGTGGGAGACCCAGTACTTC.

The chain joins TRBV25-1 to TRBJ1-2, with a weak D call TRBD1 (5 bases). The V gene's germline CDR1 is MGHDK and CDR2 SYGVNS. V dropped 3 bases and J dropped 8 bases, with 13 bases sitting between them. CDR3 length equals 13 residues. The DNA of the CDR3 is TGTGCCAGCAGTGATCCCAGGGTCGTCGGCTACACCTTC. Its translation: CASSDPRVVGYTF.

This rearrangement joins TRBV7-2 to TRBJ2-7; 7 bases match TRBD2. V dropped 1 base and J dropped 1; count of bases not matched to a gene: 10. This CDR3 spans 17 amino acids. Germline CDR1 and CDR2: SGHTA and FQGNSA. Here the CDR3 DNA reads TGTGCCAGCAGCTTAGGCCCGCCCGGGGGGTCATCCTACGAGCAGTACTTC. It translates to CASSLGPPGGSSYEQYF.

The CDR3 region is CASSPGQYEQYF. Written as DNA, the CDR3 is TGTGCCAGCAGTCCCGGACAGTACGAGCAGTACTTC. The V and J genes are TRBV6-5 and TRBJ2-7; possibly TRBD1 for D (6 bases). The CDR3 contains 12 residues. Between the trimmed V and J ends, which lost 5 bases and 4 bases, there was a span of 9 bases. CDR1 is MNHEY, CDR2 SVGAGI, per germline.

The CDR3 sequence is CASSLGPNNEQFF. Here the CDR3 DNA reads TGTGCCAGCAGCTTAGGGCCTAACAATGAGCAGTTCTTC. V is TRBV11-2 and J is TRBJ2-1; no firm D call. The germline V gene has CDR1 SGHAT and CDR2 FQNNGV. V shed 1 base and J shed 5 bases, with 6 bases lying between them. The CDR3 has 13 amino acids.

This clone was observed a few times. CDR3 in amino acids: CAWTGSTKNIQYF. The CDR3 region has the DNA TGTGCCTGGACAGGGAGTACCAAAAACATTCAGTACTTC. The J gene is TRBJ2-4, the V gene TRBV30; D is possibly TRBD1 or TRBD2 (5 bases each). The germline V gene encodes CDR1 GTSNPN and CDR2 SVGIG (reference sequence). The germline V and J ends were trimmed by 4 bases and 2 bases, with 9 bases remaining between them. The CDR3 extends over 13 amino acids.

The chain has TRBV23-1 and TRBJ1-3; no reliable D call. TRBV23-1 is identified as an open reading frame with a role that is uncertain. Trimming took off 4 bases at V and 2 bases at J, with 9 bases between the two ends. The CDR3 sequence is 14 residues long. CDR3 sequence (DNA): TGCGCCAGCAGTCCCCGATGTGCTGGAAACACCATATATTTT. As protein: CASSPRCAGNTIYF.

This clone has just a few counts. V usage is TRBV29-1 and J usage is TRBJ2-1; D may match TRBD1 or TRBD2 (5 bases each). This CDR3 region has 14 residues. Germline CDR1 SQVTM, CDR2 ANQGSEA. The V end was cut by 4 bases, the J end by 0 bases, with 10 bases between. The CDR3 nucleotides are TGCAGCGTTGCCGGGACGGACTCCTACAATGAGCAGTTCTTC. This sequence encodes CSVAGTDSYNEQFF.

The V call is TRBV9, the J call TRBJ2-5; TRBD2 agrees at 8 bases. Germline trimming cut 4 bases from V and 0 bases from J; bases unmatched to any gene: 2. The CDR3 covers 14 residues. The germline gives CDR1 SGDLS, CDR2 YYNGEE. The chain's CDR3 is CASSREGYQETQYF. Here the CDR3 DNA reads TGTGCCAGCAGCCGGGAGGGGTACCAAGAGACCCAGTACTTC.

V gene TRBV30 combines with J gene TRBJ1-1, with D tentatively TRBD1 (6 bases). V lost 2 bases and J lost 7, with 17 bases in between. CDR3 length equals 14 residues. From germline, CDR1 is GTSNPN and CDR2 SVGIG (reference sequence). The CDR3 sequence: CAWSPPPKGDEAFF. The CDR3 DNA follows: TGTGCCTGGAGTCCCCCGCCGAAGGGGGATGAAGCTTTCTTT.

The chain couples TRBV29-1 to TRBJ2-7; maybe TRBD1 (6 bases). The CDR3 contains 12 residues. Trimming stripped 8 bases from V and 3 bases from J, with 14 bases between. Germline-derived CDR1 and CDR2 are SQVTM and ANQGSEA. CDR3 coding DNA: TGCAGCACCCAGACAGGTCGCTACGAGCAGTACTTC. It translates to CSTQTGRYEQYF.

The chain uses TRBV2 and TRBJ2-5, with 10 bases identical to TRBD2. The CDR3 runs to 15 residues. After removal of 8 bases from V and 5 bases from J, the junction contained 11 bases not matched to a gene. Germline CDR1 SNHLY, CDR2 FYNNEI. The CDR3 nucleotides read TGTGCCAGCGATCTAGCGGGAGAATCCAGGGAGACCCAGTACTTC. This codes for CASDLAGESRETQYF.

The V gene is TRBV11-2, the J gene TRBJ2-3; 8 bases line up with TRBD2. This CDR3 region has 15 residues. The ends lost 2 bases at V and 4 bases at J; junction bases unmatched: 5. The germline V gene encodes CDR1 SGHAT and CDR2 FQNNGV. The CDR3 coding sequence is TGTGCCAGCAGCTTACAAGCGGGGGAATCAGATACGCAGTATTTT. Protein: CASSLQAGESDTQYF.

V and J are TRBV30 and TRBJ1-3, with 7 bases aligning to TRBD1. Germline V gene data show CDR1 as GTSNPN and CDR2 as SVGIG (reference sequence). This CDR3 spans 16 amino acids. V lost 0 bases to trimming and J lost 7 bases; unmatched junction nucleotides: 12. CDR3 region: CAWSVLLQGNSNTIYF. The CDR3 DNA reads as TGTGCCTGGAGTGTCCTCTTACAGGGGAACAGCAACACCATATATTTT.

The chain combines TRBV14 with TRBJ1-6; D not certain. This CDR3 is 15 amino acids long. In germline, CDR1 is SGHDN, CDR2 FVKESK. Between the trimmed V and J ends, which lost 2 bases and 7 bases, there was a span of 12 bases. DNA of the CDR3: TGTGCCAGCAGCCAATTAAGGACCGAGAATTCACCCCTCCACTTT. Residues: CASSQLRTENSPLHF.

The chain employs TRBV7-9 and TRBJ2-1; 8 bases align to TRBD2. CDR3 length: 16 residues. Germline V gene data show CDR1 as SEHNR and CDR2 as FQNEAQ (reference sequence). V was pared by 1 base and J by 2 bases, with 4 bases of the junction left unmatched. Here the CDR3 reads CASSLVAGLTYNEQFF. CDR3 nucleotide sequence: TGTGCCAGCAGCTTAGTAGCGGGGCTGACCTACAATGAGCAGTTCTTC.

This chain joins TRBV6-4 and TRBJ2-3; D gene ambiguous. CDR3 length: 13 amino acids. Germline loops: CDR1 MRHNA, CDR2 SNTAGT. Trimming took off 0 bases at V and 9 bases at J, with 10 bases between the two ends. DNA of the CDR3: TGTGCCAGCAGTGACTCTTATGGTGGCACGCAGTATTTT. Translating it yields CASSDSYGGTQYF.

The chain uses TRBV28 and TRBJ2-5; TRBD2 is a possible D gene (6 bases). V was clipped by 2 bases and J by 2 bases, with 9 bases between them. CDR1 is MDHEN, CDR2 SYDVKM, per germline. The CDR3 runs 14 residues. In DNA form, the CDR3 reads TGTGCCAGCAGTTTACGACTAGTGCAAGAGACCCAGTACTTC. Translating gives CASSLRLVQETQYF.

The chain carries TRBV28 and TRBJ1-4; the D gene is possibly TRBD1 (5 bases). V was shortened by 10 bases and J by 6 bases, with 15 bases between the two germline ends. This CDR3 region has 13 residues. Germline CDR1 is MDHEN and CDR2 is SYDVKM. The CDR3 loop is CATALGTYEKLFF. The CDR3 DNA is TGTGCCACCGCACTGGGGACTTATGAAAAACTGTTTTTT. Looking up the rest from reference TRBV28 and TRBJ1-4 gives the full variable domain: DVKVTQSSRYLVKRTGEKVFLECVQDMDHENMFWYRQDPGLGLRLIYFSYDVKMKEKGDIPEGYSVSREKKERFSLILESASTNQTSMYLCATALGTYEKLFFGSGTQLSVL.

This clone occurred a few times. The V call is TRBV4-3, the J call TRBJ2-1; D gene uncertain. Germline-derived CDR1 and CDR2 are LGHNA and YSLEER. V was clipped by 2 bases and J by 9 bases, with 11 bases between them. The CDR3 length is 13 residues. The CDR3 spells CASSQTNLGEQFF. CDR3 nucleotide sequence: TGCGCCAGCAGCCAAACTAACTTGGGTGAGCAGTTCTTC.

This clone was seen more than once but under ten times. CDR3 in DNA: TGTGCCAGCAGCTTTACCAGACAAGAGACCCAGTACTTC. Translating gives CASSFTRQETQYF. The V call is TRBV7-2, the J call TRBJ2-5; D is undetermined. V was cut by 3 bases and J by 2 bases, with 7 bases left in between. The CDR3 is 13 residues long. CDR1 and CDR2 from the germline V gene are SGHTA and FQGNSA.